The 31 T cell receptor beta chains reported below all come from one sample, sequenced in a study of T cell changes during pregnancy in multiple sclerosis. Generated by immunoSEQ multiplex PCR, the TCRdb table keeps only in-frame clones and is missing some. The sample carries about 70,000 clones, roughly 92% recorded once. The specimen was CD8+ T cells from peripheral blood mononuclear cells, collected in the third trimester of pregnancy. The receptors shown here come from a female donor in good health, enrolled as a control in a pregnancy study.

CDR3 DNA sequence: TGCGCCAGCAGCGCCAGGGGGGTGGACTACTATGGCTACACCTTC. Translating gives CASSARGVDYYGYTF. The V gene is TRBV5-1, the J gene TRBJ1-2, with TRBD1 matching over 7 bases. The CDR3 covers 15 residues. Germline CDR1 SGHRS, CDR2 YFSETQ. J gave up 3 bases and V 4 bases, and 9 bases lay outside the gene matches. Based on the CDR3 plus reference TRBV5-1 and TRBJ1-2, the full variable domain is KAGVTQTPRYLIKTRGQQVTLSCSPISGHRSVSWYQQTPGQGLQFLFEYFSETQRNKGNFPGRFSGRQFSNSRSEMNVSTLELGDSALYLCASSARGVDYYGYTFGSGTRLTVV.

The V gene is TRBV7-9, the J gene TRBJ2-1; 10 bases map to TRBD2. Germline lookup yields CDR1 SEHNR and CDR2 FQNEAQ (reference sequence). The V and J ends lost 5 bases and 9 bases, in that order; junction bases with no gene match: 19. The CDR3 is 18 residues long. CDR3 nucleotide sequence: TGTGCCAGCAGCCCGAAAACAACTTTAGCGGGGGGAATAAGTGAGCAGTTCTTC. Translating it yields CASSPKTTLAGGISEQFF. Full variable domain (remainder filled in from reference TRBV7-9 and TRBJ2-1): DTGVSQNPRHKITKRGQNVTFRCDPISEHNRLYWYRQTLGQGPEFLTYFQNEAQLEKSRLLSDRFSAERPKGSFSTLEIQRTEQGDSAMYLCASSPKTTLAGGISEQFFGPGTRLTVL.

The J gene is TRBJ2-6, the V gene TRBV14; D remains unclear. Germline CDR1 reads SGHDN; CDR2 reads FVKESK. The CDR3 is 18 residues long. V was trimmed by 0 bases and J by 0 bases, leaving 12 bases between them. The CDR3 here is CASSQDPGRASGANVLTF. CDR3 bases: TGTGCCAGCAGCCAAGATCCAGGCCGCGCCTCTGGGGCCAACGTCCTGACTTTC.

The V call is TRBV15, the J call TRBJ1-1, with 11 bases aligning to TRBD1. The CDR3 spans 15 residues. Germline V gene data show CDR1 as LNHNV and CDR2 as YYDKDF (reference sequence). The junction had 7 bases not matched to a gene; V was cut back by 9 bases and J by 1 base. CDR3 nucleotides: TGTGCCACGAAGGACAGGGGGCCTTCGAACACTGAAGCTTTCTTT. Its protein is CATKDRGPSNTEAFF.

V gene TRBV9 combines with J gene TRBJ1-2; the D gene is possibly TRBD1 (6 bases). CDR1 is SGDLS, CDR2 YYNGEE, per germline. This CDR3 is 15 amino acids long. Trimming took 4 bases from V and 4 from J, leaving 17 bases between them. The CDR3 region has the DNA TGTGCCAGCAGCACCATGGGGGGGCAGCTCTATGGCTACACCTTC. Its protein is CASSTMGGQLYGYTF.

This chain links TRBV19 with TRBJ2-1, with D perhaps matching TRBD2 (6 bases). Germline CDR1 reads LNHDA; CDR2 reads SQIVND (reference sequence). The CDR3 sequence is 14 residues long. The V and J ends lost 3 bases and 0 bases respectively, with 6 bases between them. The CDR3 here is CASSIGGSYNEQFF. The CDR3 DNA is TGTGCCAGTAGTATCGGGGGCTCCTACAATGAGCAGTTCTTC.

CDR3 sequence reads: CASSTSSGGPLTDTQYF. The CDR3 region has the DNA TGTGCCAGCAGCACTTCTAGCGGGGGGCCCCTCACAGATACGCAGTATTTT. The chain couples TRBV2 to TRBJ2-3; 11 bases align to TRBD2. CDR3 length equals 17 residues. The trim removed 6 bases at V and 2 bases at J, leaving 10 bases unmatched. CDR1 is SNHLY, CDR2 FYNNEI, per germline.

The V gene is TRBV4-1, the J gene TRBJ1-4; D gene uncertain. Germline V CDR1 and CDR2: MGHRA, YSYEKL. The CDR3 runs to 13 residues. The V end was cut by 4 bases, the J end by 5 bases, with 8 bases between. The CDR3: CASSRAPNEKLFF. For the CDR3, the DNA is TGCGCCAGCAGCCGCGCTCCGAATGAAAAACTGTTTTTT.

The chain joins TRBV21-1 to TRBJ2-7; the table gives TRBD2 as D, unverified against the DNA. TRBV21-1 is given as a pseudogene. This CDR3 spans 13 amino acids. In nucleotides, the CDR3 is TGTGCCAGCAGCAAAGTGACTGGCTACGAGCAGTACTTC. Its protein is CASSKVTGYEQYF.

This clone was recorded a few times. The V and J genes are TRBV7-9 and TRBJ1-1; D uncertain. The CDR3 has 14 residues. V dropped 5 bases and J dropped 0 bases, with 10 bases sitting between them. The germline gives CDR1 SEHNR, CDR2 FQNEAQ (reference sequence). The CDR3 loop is CASSPFDMNTEAFF. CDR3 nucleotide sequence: TGTGCCAGCAGCCCTTTCGACATGAACACTGAAGCTTTCTTT.

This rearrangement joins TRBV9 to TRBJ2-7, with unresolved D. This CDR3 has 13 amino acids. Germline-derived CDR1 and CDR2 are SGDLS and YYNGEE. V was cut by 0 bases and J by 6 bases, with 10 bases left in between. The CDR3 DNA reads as TGTGCCAGCAGCGTAGACAGTAGTTCCGAGCAGTACTTC. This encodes CASSVDSSSEQYF.

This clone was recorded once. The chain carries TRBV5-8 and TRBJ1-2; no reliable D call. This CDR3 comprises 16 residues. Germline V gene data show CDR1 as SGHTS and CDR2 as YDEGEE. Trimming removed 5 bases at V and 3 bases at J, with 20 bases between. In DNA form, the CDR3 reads TGTGCCAGCAGTCACCCAAGACGGGGAGGTGACTATGGCTACACCTTC. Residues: CASSHPRRGGDYGYTF.

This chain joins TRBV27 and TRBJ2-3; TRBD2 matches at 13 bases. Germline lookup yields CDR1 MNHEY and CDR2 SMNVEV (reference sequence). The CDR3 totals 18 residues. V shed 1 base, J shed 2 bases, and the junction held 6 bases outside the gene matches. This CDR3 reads CASSLYGTSGAYTDTQYF. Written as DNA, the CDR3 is TGTGCCAGCAGTTTATATGGGACTAGCGGGGCCTACACAGATACGCAGTATTTT.

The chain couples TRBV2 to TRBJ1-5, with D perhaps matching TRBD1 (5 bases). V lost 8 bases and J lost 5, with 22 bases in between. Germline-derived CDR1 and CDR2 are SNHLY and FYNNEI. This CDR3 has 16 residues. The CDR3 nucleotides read TGTGCCAGCTGGATAGGTACAGGAATTGCGCATCAGCCCCAGCATTTT. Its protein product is CASWIGTGIAHQPQHF.

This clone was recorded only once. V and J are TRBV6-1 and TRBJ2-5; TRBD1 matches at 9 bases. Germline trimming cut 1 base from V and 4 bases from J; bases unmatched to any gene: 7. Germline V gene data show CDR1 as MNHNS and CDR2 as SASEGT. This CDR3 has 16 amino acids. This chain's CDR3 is CASSEVGTGLSETQYF. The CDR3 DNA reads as TGTGCCAGCAGTGAAGTTGGGACAGGGTTATCAGAGACCCAGTACTTC.

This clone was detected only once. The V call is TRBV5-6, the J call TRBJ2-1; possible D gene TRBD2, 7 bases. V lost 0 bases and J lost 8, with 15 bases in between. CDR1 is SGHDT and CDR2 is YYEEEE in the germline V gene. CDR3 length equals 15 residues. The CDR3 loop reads CASSLGVGGADEQFF. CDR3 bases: TGTGCCAGCAGCTTGGGGGTAGGGGGGGCTGATGAGCAGTTCTTC.

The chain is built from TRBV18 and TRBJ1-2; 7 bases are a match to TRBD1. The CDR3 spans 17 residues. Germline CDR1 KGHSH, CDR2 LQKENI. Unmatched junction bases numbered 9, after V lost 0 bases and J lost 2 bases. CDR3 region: CASSPPFSGTANYGYTF. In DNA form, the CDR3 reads TGTGCCAGCTCACCACCCTTTTCCGGGACAGCGAACTATGGCTACACCTTC.

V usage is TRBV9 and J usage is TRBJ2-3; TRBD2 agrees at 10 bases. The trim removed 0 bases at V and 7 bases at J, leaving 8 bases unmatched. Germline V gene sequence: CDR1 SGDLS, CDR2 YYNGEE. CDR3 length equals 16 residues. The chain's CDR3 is CASSVGGLAGVYTQYF. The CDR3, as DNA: TGTGCCAGCAGCGTAGGGGGCCTAGCGGGGGTGTATACGCAGTATTTT.

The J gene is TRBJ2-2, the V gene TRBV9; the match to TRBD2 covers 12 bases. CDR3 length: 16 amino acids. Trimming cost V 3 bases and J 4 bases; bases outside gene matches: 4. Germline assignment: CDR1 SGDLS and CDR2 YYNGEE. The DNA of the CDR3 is TGTGCCAGCAGCGATGGACTAGCGGGGACCACCGGGGAGCTGTTTTTT. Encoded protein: CASSDGLAGTTGELFF.

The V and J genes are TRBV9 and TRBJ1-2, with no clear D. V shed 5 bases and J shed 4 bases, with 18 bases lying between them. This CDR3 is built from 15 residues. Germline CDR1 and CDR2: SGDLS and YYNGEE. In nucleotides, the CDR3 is TGTGCCAGCAGGAGCCGTGAGGCCGTCGTCTATGGCTACACCTTC. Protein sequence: CASRSREAVVYGYTF.

The CDR3 sequence is CASSLDPWAGTNTGELFF. CDR3 DNA sequence: TGTGCCAGCAGCTTAGACCCCTGGGCAGGAACGAACACCGGGGAGCTGTTTTTT. V usage is TRBV7-3 and J usage is TRBJ2-2; D is undetermined. Trimming removed 2 bases from V and 0 bases from J, with 16 bases in between. The CDR3 sequence is 18 residues long. CDR1 and CDR2 (germline): SGHTA, FQGTGA.

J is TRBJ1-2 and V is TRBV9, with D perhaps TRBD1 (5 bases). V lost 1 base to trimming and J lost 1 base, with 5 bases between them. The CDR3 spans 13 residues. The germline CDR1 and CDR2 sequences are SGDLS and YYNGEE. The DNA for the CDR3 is TGTGCCAGCAGCGTACAGGGTAACTATGGCTACACCTTC. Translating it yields CASSVQGNYGYTF.

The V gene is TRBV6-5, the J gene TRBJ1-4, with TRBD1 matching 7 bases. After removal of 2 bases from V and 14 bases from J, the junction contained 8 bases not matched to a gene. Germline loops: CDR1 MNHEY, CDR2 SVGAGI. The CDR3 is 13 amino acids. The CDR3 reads CASSYRTPGQLFF. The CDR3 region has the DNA TGTGCCAGCAGTTACCGGACCCCGGGACAGCTGTTTTTT.

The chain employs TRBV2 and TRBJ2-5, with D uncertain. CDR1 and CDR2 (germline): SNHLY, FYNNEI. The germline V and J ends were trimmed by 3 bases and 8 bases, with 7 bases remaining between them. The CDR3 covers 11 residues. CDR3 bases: TGTGCCAGCAGTGAGTCGTATACCCAGTACTTC. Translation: CASSESYTQYF.

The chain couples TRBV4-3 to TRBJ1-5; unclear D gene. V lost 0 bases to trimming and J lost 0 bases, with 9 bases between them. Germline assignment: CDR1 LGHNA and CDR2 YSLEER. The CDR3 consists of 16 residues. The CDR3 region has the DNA TGCGCCAGCAGCCAAGAGCCAGTCCCTAGCAATCAGCCCCAGCATTTT. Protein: CASSQEPVPSNQPQHF.

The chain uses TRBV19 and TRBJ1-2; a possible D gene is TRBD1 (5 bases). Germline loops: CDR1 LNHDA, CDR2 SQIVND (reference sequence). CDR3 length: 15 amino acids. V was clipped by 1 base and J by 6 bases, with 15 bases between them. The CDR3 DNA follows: TGTGCCAGTAGTATAGTGGTTGAAGGGGTTCATGGCTACACCTTC. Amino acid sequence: CASSIVVEGVHGYTF. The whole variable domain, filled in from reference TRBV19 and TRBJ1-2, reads DGGITQSPKYLFRKEGQNVTLSCEQNLNHDAMYWYRQDPGQGLRLIYYSQIVNDFQKGDIAEGYSVSREKKESFPLTVTSAQKNPTAFYLCASSIVVEGVHGYTFGSGTRLTVV.

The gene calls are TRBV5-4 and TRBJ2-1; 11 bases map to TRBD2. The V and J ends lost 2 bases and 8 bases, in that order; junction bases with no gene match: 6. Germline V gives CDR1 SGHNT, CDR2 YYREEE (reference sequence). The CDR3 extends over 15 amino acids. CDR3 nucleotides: TGTGCCAGCAGCTTTGATGGGACTAGCGGCGATGAGCAGTTCTTC. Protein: CASSFDGTSGDEQFF. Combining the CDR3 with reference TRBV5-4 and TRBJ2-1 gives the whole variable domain ETGVTQSPTHLIKTRGQQVTLRCSSQSGHNTVSWYQQALGQGPQFIFQYYREEENGRGNFPPRFSGLQFPNYSSELNVNALELDDSALYLCASSFDGTSGDEQFFGPGTRLTVL.

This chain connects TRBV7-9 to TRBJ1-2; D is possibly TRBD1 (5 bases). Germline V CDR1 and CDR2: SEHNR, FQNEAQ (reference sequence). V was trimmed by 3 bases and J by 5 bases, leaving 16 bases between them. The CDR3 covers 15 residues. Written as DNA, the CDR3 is TGTGCCAGCAGCTTCCCCTCAAGGGGTTGGTATGGCTACACCTTC. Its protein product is CASSFPSRGWYGYTF.

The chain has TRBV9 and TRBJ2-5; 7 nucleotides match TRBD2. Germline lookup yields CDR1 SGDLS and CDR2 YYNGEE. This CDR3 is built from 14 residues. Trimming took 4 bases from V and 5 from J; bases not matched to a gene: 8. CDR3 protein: CASSPGGVGETQYF. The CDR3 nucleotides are TGTGCCAGCAGCCCTGGGGGGGTAGGGGAGACCCAGTACTTC.

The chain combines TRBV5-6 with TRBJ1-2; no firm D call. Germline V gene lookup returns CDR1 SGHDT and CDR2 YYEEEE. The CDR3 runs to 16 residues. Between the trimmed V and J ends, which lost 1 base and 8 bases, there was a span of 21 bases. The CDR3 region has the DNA TGTGCCAGCAGCTTGAGGTGGGCAGGATTTATTGAGGGCTACACCTTC. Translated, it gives CASSLRWAGFIEGYTF.

CDR3 in DNA: TGTGCCAGCAGCTTTGGGCGGGGGACCACCGGGGAGCTGTTTTTT. Translation: CASSFGRGTTGELFF. The V call is TRBV7-9, the J call TRBJ2-2; 7 positions agree with TRBD2. CDR3 length: 15 residues. With V trimmed by 3 bases and J by 4 bases, 5 bases remained unmatched. From germline, CDR1 is SEHNR and CDR2 FQNEAQ (reference sequence).